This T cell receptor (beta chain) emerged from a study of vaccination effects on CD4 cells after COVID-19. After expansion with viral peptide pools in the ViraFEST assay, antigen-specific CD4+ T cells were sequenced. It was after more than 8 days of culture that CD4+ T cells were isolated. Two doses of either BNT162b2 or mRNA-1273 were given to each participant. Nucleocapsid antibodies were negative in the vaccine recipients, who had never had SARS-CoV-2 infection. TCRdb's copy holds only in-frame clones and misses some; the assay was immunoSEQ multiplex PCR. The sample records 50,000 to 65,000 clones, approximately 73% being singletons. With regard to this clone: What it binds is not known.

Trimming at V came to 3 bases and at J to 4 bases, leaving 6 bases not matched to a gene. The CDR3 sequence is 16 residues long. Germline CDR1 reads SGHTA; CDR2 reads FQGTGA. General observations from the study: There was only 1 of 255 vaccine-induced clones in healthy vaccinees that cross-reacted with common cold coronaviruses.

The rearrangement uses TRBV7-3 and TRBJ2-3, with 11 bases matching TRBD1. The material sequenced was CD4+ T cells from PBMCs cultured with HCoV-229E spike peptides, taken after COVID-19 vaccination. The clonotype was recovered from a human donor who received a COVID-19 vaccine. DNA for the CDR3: TGTGCCAGCAGCTTCTCCGGGACAGGGGGTCCAGATACGCAGTATTTT. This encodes CASSFSGTGGPDTQYF.